This is a list of T cell receptor beta chains from one sample in a study of blood T cell repertoires in COVID-19. Sequenced by immunoSEQ multiplex PCR; TCRdb stores in-frame clones only, minus some. This table holds under 350,000 clones, 83% found once. Material: peripheral blood. All receptors come from a woman in her forties or fifties who had recovered from COVID-19. CDR3s include the opening cysteine and the closing phenylalanine or tryptophan. A D gene is named only where the DNA matches it firmly. Only part of the rows carry a size: once, few, many, or a class if the clone is expanded.

cdr3_nt	cdr3_aa	d_call	v_call	j_call	clone_size
TGTGCCAGCAGCAAAGTTACCGGGACAGGGAACGAGCAGTACTTC	CASSKVTGTGNEQYF	TRBD1	TRBV11-2	TRBJ2-7	NA
TGCGCCAGCAGCTTGGAGCAGGGATTCACAGATACGCAGTATTTT	CASSLEQGFTDTQYF	NA	TRBV5-1	TRBJ2-3	NA
TGTGCCTTGACAGGGAAGATTTCTAACTATGGCTACACCTTC	CALTGKISNYGYTF	TRBD1	TRBV30	TRBJ1-2	NA
TGTGCCAGTAGTGGGCTGGGACAGGGCAATCAGCCCCAGCATTTT	CASSGLGQGNQPQHF	TRBD1	TRBV19	TRBJ1-5	NA
TGTGCCAGCAGCTCCCGGACAGGGGGGAATTCACCCCTCCACTTT	CASSSRTGGNSPLHF	TRBD1	TRBV11-1	TRBJ1-6	NA
TGTGCCAGCAGTCCGACAGGGGAGGACATTCAGTACTTC	CASSPTGEDIQYF	TRBD1	TRBV12-3/TRBV12-4	TRBJ2-4	few
TGCAGCGTTGGGGACAGGGCTGGAAACACCATATATTTT	CSVGDRAGNTIYF	TRBD1	TRBV29-1	TRBJ1-3	NA
TGTGCCAGCAGCCCCCTAACTGTCATGAACACTGAAGCTTTCTTT	CASSPLTVMNTEAFF	NA	TRBV7-3	TRBJ1-1	few
TGTGCCAGCAGTTTCGGTGGCGGCAATAACTATGGCTACACCTTC	CASSFGGGNNYGYTF	NA	TRBV28	TRBJ1-2	NA
TGCAGCGCTCGGTCGAGGGGGACAGGGGAAGGGAGCTACACCTTC	CSARSRGTGEGSYTF	TRBD1	TRBV29-1	TRBJ1-2	NA
TGTGCCAGCAGCGTAGGTCGAGGGAACACCGGGGAGCTGTTTTTT	CASSVGRGNTGELFF	NA	TRBV9	TRBJ2-2	NA
TGTGCCAGCAGCTTATGGGACAGCAACTACAATGAGCAGTTCTTC	CASSLWDSNYNEQFF	TRBD1	TRBV7-3	TRBJ2-1	once
TGTGCCAGCAGTGTCCGGGAACGGGAGTTTTACGAGCAGTACTTC	CASSVREREFYEQYF	NA	TRBV6-2/TRBV6-3	TRBJ2-7	NA
TGCGCCAGCAGCCACGGACAGGGGCAAGAGACCCAGTACTTC	CASSHGQGQETQYF	TRBD1	TRBV5-1	TRBJ2-5	once
TGCGCCAGCAGCCAAGATCAGGGCTCTGGGGCCAACGTCCTGACTTTC	CASSQDQGSGANVLTF	NA	TRBV4-3	TRBJ2-6	NA
TGTGCCAGCAGCCTGAGATACGAGCAGTACTTC	CASSLRYEQYF	NA	TRBV7-2	TRBJ2-7	few
TGTGCCAGCAGCTGGCCCCAGGGACAGTATTTT	CASSWPQGQYF	NA	TRBV5-5	TRBJ2-3	NA
TGCGCCAGCAGCCGATTTTCAGGGGGCGGGATGGTGGTGAACACTGAAGCTTTCTTT	CASSRFSGGGMVVNTEAFF	TRBD1	TRBV4-1	TRBJ1-1	NA
TGTGCCAGCAGTACCTCGGGGGCGGGAGGAACAGATACGCAGTATTTT	CASSTSGAGGTDTQYF	TRBD2	TRBV6-2/TRBV6-3	TRBJ2-3	few
TGTGCCAGTAGAAGGACAGGGGCGGAAAAACTGTTTTTT	CASRRTGAEKLFF	TRBD1	TRBV19	TRBJ1-4	NA
TGTGCCAGCAGCGCTGACAGGGACCACGAGCAGTACTTC	CASSADRDHEQYF	TRBD1	TRBV12-3/TRBV12-4	TRBJ2-7	NA
TGTGCCAGCAGCCATCTCGACCTAGGGGCTAACTATGGCTACACCTTC	CASSHLDLGANYGYTF	NA	TRBV28	TRBJ1-2	NA
TGTGCCAGTCAAAGAACAGACCCTTCCTACGAGCAGTACTTC	CASQRTDPSYEQYF	NA	TRBV25-1	TRBJ2-7	NA
TGTGCCAGCATTAGCGGGGGGAGCTCCTACGAGCAGTACTTC	CASISGGSSYEQYF	TRBD2	TRBV7-2	TRBJ2-7	NA
TGTGCCACCGGACTAGCGGGACGTGAGCAGTTCTTC	CATGLAGREQFF	TRBD2	TRBV28	TRBJ2-1	NA
TGTGCCAGCAGTTACGGCCCAGCGGAGGTGGCCCTCCACTTT	CASSYGPAEVALHF	NA	TRBV6-2/TRBV6-3	TRBJ1-6	NA
TGTGCCAGCAGCGGCAGCGGGGGGCCTTACAATGAGCAGTTCTTC	CASSGSGGPYNEQFF	TRBD2	TRBV4-2	TRBJ2-1	NA
TGTGCCAGCAGCTTGCGGTCCACTTATAGCACTGAAGCTTTCTTT	CASSLRSTYSTEAFF	NA	TRBV5-4	TRBJ1-1	NA
TGTGCCAGCAGCTCCCCTAATCAGCCCCAGCATTTT	CASSSPNQPQHF	NA	TRBV7-2	TRBJ1-5	NA
TGCGCCAGCAGCCAAGAACGGCTAGCGGCCGGGGAGCTGTTTTTT	CASSQERLAAGELFF	TRBD2	TRBV4-3	TRBJ2-2	NA
TGTGCCAGCTCACTTAGTGGGGGCGCTACTGAAGCTTTCTTT	CASSLSGGATEAFF	NA	TRBV18	TRBJ1-1	NA
TGTGCCAGCCCCCCGACATGGGCGGGTTCATACTACGAGCAGTACTTC	CASPPTWAGSYYEQYF	NA	TRBV2	TRBJ2-7	once
TGTGCCACCAGCAGACCCCCCCAGGGGACAGGGGACACAGATACGCAGTATTTT	CATSRPPQGTGDTDTQYF	TRBD1	TRBV15	TRBJ2-3	NA
TGTGCCAGCCCGAATTTAGCGGGAGGGCCCGGGGAGCTGTTTTTT	CASPNLAGGPGELFF	TRBD2	TRBV27	TRBJ2-2	NA
TGTGCCAGCAGCGTAGGTACTAGCGGTCGGGAGACCCAGTACTTC	CASSVGTSGRETQYF	TRBD2	TRBV9	TRBJ2-5	NA
TGTGCCAGCAGCGTAGATTTGGGACTAGCGGGGGGATACAATGAGCAGTTCTTC	CASSVDLGLAGGYNEQFF	TRBD2	TRBV9	TRBJ2-1	NA
TGTGCCAGCAGTTTATCTGCAAGCGTAGAGACCCAGTACTTC	CASSLSASVETQYF	NA	TRBV27	TRBJ2-5	once
TGTGCCAGCTCAAAAGGGGCTCAGACCTACGAGCAGTACTTC	CASSKGAQTYEQYF	NA	TRBV18	TRBJ2-7	once
TGTGCCAGCAGCCCCGAGGGACAGAACTATGGCTACACCTTC	CASSPEGQNYGYTF	TRBD1	TRBV27	TRBJ1-2	once
TGTGCCCCACACAGGGGTATCCTCGGCGACGAGCAGTACTTC	CAPHRGILGDEQYF	TRBD1	TRBV30	TRBJ2-7	NA
TGCAGCGTTGATAGAAGGACAGGGATGGACTATGGCTACACCTTC	CSVDRRTGMDYGYTF	TRBD1	TRBV29-1	TRBJ1-2	many
TGTGCCAGCAGCGTGTCTACAGGGATCACTAATGAAAAACTGTTTTTT	CASSVSTGITNEKLFF	NA	TRBV9	TRBJ1-4	NA
TGTGCCACCAGCTTATCTACAGGGTATTATTCACCCCTCCACTTT	CATSLSTGYYSPLHF	NA	TRBV15	TRBJ1-6	once
TGTGCCAGCAGCCAAGATGGAGGGGCTGGAAACACCATATATTTT	CASSQDGGAGNTIYF	NA	TRBV4-2	TRBJ1-3	NA
TGTGCCAGCAGCCTCAACAGGGGGCAAAGGGAGACCCAGTACTTC	CASSLNRGQRETQYF	TRBD1	TRBV7-2	TRBJ2-5	NA
TGTGCCAGCAGCCCCGGACTAAGGGGCGGGACCGGGGAGCTGTTTTTT	CASSPGLRGGTGELFF	NA	TRBV7-9	TRBJ2-2	NA